This TCR beta chain was sequenced for a study of blood T cells in healthy people across ages. Germline CDR1 is MDHEN and CDR2 is SYDVKM. This CDR3 spans 20 amino acids. PCR was performed a second time for roughly 6 to 12 cycles using a sample-barcoded 5' primer and a J-beta primer mix. MiXCR, run by TCRdb on the 5' RACE reads, gives a single entry per CDR3 protein. The sample holds over 1,500,000 distinct CDR3 sequences; approximately 39% are singletons and the top ten take more than 20%. J is TRBJ2-5 and V is TRBV28; a weak D match, TRBD1 (8 bases). Near its end, the DNA agrees better with TRBJ2-7, so the J call may be wrong. Material: blood. This clonotype was sampled from a human donor in good health. CDR3 nucleotides: TGTGCCAGCACCCGGGGAGGGAGACAGGGGCCGCCCGCGAGAGGCAACGAGCAGTACTTC. The encoded protein is CASTRGGRQGPPARGNEQYF.